This T cell receptor beta chain was retrieved from a study of long-term antiretroviral therapy in people with HIV. Sequencing relied on immunoSEQ assay v3.0, run at survey level. TCRdb's copy holds only in-frame clones and misses some; the assay was immunoSEQ multiplex PCR. Found here are around 25,000 clones, about 86% of them singletons; the top ten hold 5.3%. The sequenced sample was unsorted PBMCs, obtained more than 4.3 years after starting antiretroviral therapy. This clonotype was sampled from a man aged 25-45 years with HIV.

The CDR3 region is CASGLSNEQFF. The CDR3 DNA sequence: TGTGCTAGTGGTTTGAGCAATGAGCAGTTCTTC. This rearrangement joins TRBV12-5 to TRBJ2-1, with D uncertain. Trimming pared 2 bases from V and 6 bases from J, leaving 2 bases between. In germline, CDR1 is LGHNT, CDR2 FRNRAP. CDR3 length equals 11 residues.